These 30 T cell receptor beta chains originate from one sample sequenced in a study of shared clonotypes between healthy human individuals. The method was immunoSEQ multiplex PCR; TCRdb's version includes in-frame clones alone and lacks a portion of them. The sample lists more than 2 million clones; 90% to 95% were seen once. Sequencing was done on a sample of naive CD4+ T cells sorted from blood. The subset denotes: CD45RA+ positively selected. The source is a man aged 18 to 30 in good health.

The chain's CDR3 is CAISDGPGDEKLFF. CDR3 nucleotide sequence: TGTGCCATCAGTGATGGACCGGGAGATGAAAAACTGTTTTTT. This sequence joins TRBV10-3 and TRBJ1-4; the D is unclear. Germline-derived CDR1 and CDR2 are ENHRY and SYGVKD. V lost 3 bases, J lost 6 bases, and 11 bases lay in between. The CDR3 is 14 residues long.

This chain links TRBV19 with TRBJ2-2; 8 bases map to TRBD2. The CDR3 runs to 15 residues. The germline CDR1 and CDR2 sequences are LNHDA and SQIVND (reference sequence). V shed 7 bases and J 1 base; nucleotides not matched to a gene: 5. This CDR3 reads CASNRLAGNTGELFF. The DNA for the CDR3 is TGTGCCAGTAATCGGCTAGCGGGGAACACCGGGGAGCTGTTTTTT.

V and J are TRBV6-1 and TRBJ2-2; D remains unclear. V lost 2 bases and J lost 6, with 10 bases in between. Germline CDR1 and CDR2: MNHNS and SASEGT. There are 14 residues in the CDR3. CDR3 sequence reads: CASSETLVAGELFF. The CDR3 region has the DNA TGTGCCAGCAGTGAAACTCTGGTAGCCGGGGAGCTGTTTTTT.

With respect to this clone: The sample has other DNA sequences that encode this CDR3 too. V usage is TRBV19 and J usage is TRBJ1-2; D is undetermined. Looked up from germline, CDR1 is LNHDA and CDR2 is SQIVND (reference sequence). Trimming pared 9 bases from V and 1 base from J, leaving 6 bases between. The CDR3 has 11 residues. CDR3 sequence reads: CASSINYGYTF. The CDR3 coding sequence is TGTGCCAGCTCGATTAACTATGGCTACACCTTC.

This chain links TRBV11-2 with TRBJ1-3, with no clear D. V was cut by 2 bases and J by 0 bases, with 8 bases left in between. CDR3 size: 15 residues. Germline V gene data show CDR1 as SGHAT and CDR2 as FQNNGV. CDR3 in amino acids: CASSLQVFSGNTIYF. DNA for the CDR3: TGTGCCAGCAGCTTACAGGTCTTCTCTGGAAACACCATATATTTT.

This clone occurred once. The chain has TRBV9 and TRBJ1-3, with D unresolved. The CDR3 is 14 residues long. Trimming took 0 bases from V and 6 from J, leaving 10 bases between them. Germline loops: CDR1 SGDLS, CDR2 YYNGEE. The CDR3, as DNA: TGTGCCAGCAGCGTAGACGGAGGGCCAAACACCATATATTTT. Its protein is CASSVDGGPNTIYF. The full variable domain, its missing parts supplied by reference TRBV9 and TRBJ1-3, is DSGVTQTPKHLITATGQRVTLRCSPRSGDLSVYWYQQSLDQGLQFLIQYYNGEERAKGNILERFSAQQFPDLHSELNLSSLELGDSALYFCASSVDGGPNTIYFGEGSWLTVV.

The rearrangement uses TRBV28 and TRBJ2-7; 10 nucleotides line up with TRBD1. CDR1 and CDR2 from the germline V gene are MDHEN and SYDVKM. The CDR3 loop spans 15 amino acids. V dropped 6 bases and J dropped 6; count of bases not matched to a gene: 11. CDR3 in amino acids: CASRTTGTGASEQYF. In DNA form, the CDR3 reads TGTGCCAGCAGAACCACCGGGACAGGGGCTAGCGAGCAGTACTTC.

The V call is TRBV6-1, the J call TRBJ2-5; 7 nucleotides match TRBD1. The V gene's germline CDR1 is MNHNS and CDR2 SASEGT. CDR3 length: 12 residues. J lost 5 bases, V lost 6 bases, and 3 bases had no gene match. The chain's CDR3 is CASRVQGETQYF. The CDR3 nucleotides are TGTGCCAGCAGAGTACAGGGGGAGACCCAGTACTTC.

Comment on this clone: This may arise from a read error, as a much more abundant clone is one base away. The same CDR3 also results from other DNA sequences found in this sample. Written as DNA, the CDR3 is TGTGCCAGCAGCTTGGGTCAAGAGACCCAGTACTTC. Protein sequence: CASSLGQETQYF. The rearrangement joins TRBV5-4 to TRBJ2-5; unclear D gene. The CDR3 is made up of 12 amino acids. Between the trimmed V and J ends, which lost 0 bases and 2 bases, there was a span of 2 bases. CDR1 and CDR2 from the germline V gene are SGHNT and YYREEE (reference sequence).

The chain carries TRBV4-2 and TRBJ1-2; a weak D match, TRBD1 (6 bases). The CDR3 covers 15 residues. V was clipped by 1 base and J by 8 bases, with 17 bases between them. In germline, CDR1 is LGHNA, CDR2 YNFKEQ. The CDR3 spells CASSQVLTGARGYTF. CDR3 in DNA: TGTGCCAGCAGCCAAGTCCTGACAGGAGCACGGGGCTACACCTTC.

The chain joins TRBV6-1 to TRBJ1-1; D perhaps matches TRBD1 (6 bases). Germline V lookup: CDR1 MNHNS, CDR2 SASEGT. The CDR3 has 14 residues. Trimming cost V 4 bases and J 3 bases, with 12 bases left between them. The CDR3 sequence is CASSVSRGYTEAFF. DNA for the CDR3: TGTGCCAGCAGTGTTTCCAGGGGCTACACTGAAGCTTTCTTT.

The chain carries TRBV4-1 and TRBJ2-1, with 14 bases aligning to TRBD2. The V segment lost 2 bases and the J segment 16 bases; nucleotides outside the gene matches: 4. There are 13 residues in the CDR3. CDR1 is MGHRA and CDR2 is YSYEKL in the germline V gene. The CDR3 nucleotides are TGCGCCAGCAGCCAACCGGGACTAGCGGGAGTATTCTTC. Protein sequence: CASSQPGLAGVFF.

The J gene is TRBJ1-2, the V gene TRBV6-5; D is possibly TRBD1 (6 bases). Germline-derived CDR1 and CDR2 are MNHEY and SVGAGI. The CDR3 runs 13 residues. Deletions cut 7 bases from V and 8 bases from J, with 17 bases between. The CDR3 reads CASTAPGVGGYTF. The CDR3 DNA follows: TGTGCCAGCACTGCACCAGGGGTTGGAGGCTACACCTTC.

CDR3 sequence: CASSLGGNKGANYGYTF. CDR3 DNA: TGTGCCAGCAGTTTGGGCGGGAATAAGGGCGCTAACTATGGCTACACCTTC. V and J are TRBV28 and TRBJ1-2, with unresolved D. The CDR3 has 17 residues. The ends were cut back, 3 bases at V and 0 bases at J, with 17 bases in the middle. CDR1 is MDHEN and CDR2 is SYDVKM in the germline V gene.

The V and J genes are TRBV5-1 and TRBJ1-1, with a weak D call TRBD1 (5 bases). Germline-derived CDR1 and CDR2 are SGHRS and YFSETQ. The CDR3 runs 14 residues. With 1 base removed from V and 4 bases from J, the gap between germline ends came to 11 bases. This CDR3 reads CASSLTRVVTEAFF. In DNA form, the CDR3 reads TGCGCCAGCAGCTTGACCAGGGTGGTCACTGAAGCTTTCTTT.

The chain combines TRBV6-1 with TRBJ1-2; 9 positions agree with TRBD1. Trimming cost V 4 bases and J 3 bases; bases outside gene matches: 6. The CDR3 loop spans 15 amino acids. The germline V gene encodes CDR1 MNHNS and CDR2 SASEGT. The CDR3 reads CASSGGTGWDYGYTF. The CDR3 nucleotides read TGTGCCAGCAGTGGGGGGACAGGGTGGGACTATGGCTACACCTTC.

This sequence joins TRBV5-6 and TRBJ2-3; the D gene is possibly TRBD2 (5 bases). The germline CDR1 and CDR2 sequences are SGHDT and YYEEEE. The CDR3 extends over 15 amino acids. V was pared by 4 bases and J by 2 bases, with 14 bases between. DNA for the CDR3: TGTGCCAGCAGCCCGGAGGCGGCCTTCACAGATACGCAGTATTTT. Translating gives CASSPEAAFTDTQYF. Based on the CDR3 plus reference TRBV5-6 and TRBJ2-3, the full variable domain is DAGVTQSPTHLIKTRGQQVTLRCSPKSGHDTVSWYQQALGQGPQFIFQYYEEEERQRGNFPDRFSGHQFPNYSSELNVNALLLGDSALYLCASSPEAAFTDTQYFGPGTRLTVL.

The genes are TRBV2 and TRBJ1-4; D remains ambiguous. CDR1 and CDR2 from the germline V gene are SNHLY and FYNNEI. The CDR3 sequence is 16 residues long. Trimming took off 0 bases at V and 5 bases at J, with 13 bases between the two ends. The CDR3 DNA is TGTGCCAGCAGTGAAGCGTATTTAGGGTCGAATGAAAAACTGTTTTTT. Protein sequence: CASSEAYLGSNEKLFF.

V is TRBV28 and J is TRBJ1-1; D ambiguous. V was trimmed by 8 bases and J by 2 bases, leaving 18 bases between them. CDR1 MDHEN and CDR2 SYDVKM come from the germline V gene. The CDR3 loop spans 15 amino acids. CDR3: CASLTLSVGNTEAFF. In DNA, the CDR3 is TGTGCCAGCCTTACTCTGTCGGTAGGAAACACTGAAGCTTTCTTT. The variable domain in full, completed from reference TRBV28 and TRBJ1-1, reads DVKVTQSSRYLVKRTGEKVFLECVQDMDHENMFWYRQDPGLGLRLIYFSYDVKMKEKGDIPEGYSVSREKKERFSLILESASTNQTSMYLCASLTLSVGNTEAFFGQGTRLTVV.

A word on this clone: This may be a read error, as it is one base from a much larger clone. Other nucleotide sequences in the sample specify the same CDR3. V is TRBV28 and J is TRBJ2-7, with 11 positions matching TRBD1. V gave up 6 bases and J gave up 3 bases; unmatched junction bases: 7. Germline CDR1 and CDR2: MDHEN and SYDVKM. The length of the CDR3 is 15 residues. CDR3 loop: CASSSAGTGGYEQYF. CDR3 in DNA: TGTGCCAGCAGCTCTGCCGGGACAGGGGGCTACGAGCAGTACTTC.

This clone was seen just once. The chain recombines TRBV5-6 with TRBJ2-2; 11 nucleotides align to TRBD1. V trimming: 4 bases; J trimming: 5 bases; junction bases outside the gene matches: 10. The CDR3 totals 17 residues. The germline V gene encodes CDR1 SGHDT and CDR2 YYEEEE. Written as DNA, the CDR3 is TGTGCCAGCAGCGTGTTCTTCCGGGACAGGGGGACCGGGGAGCTGTTTTTT. This gives the protein CASSVFFRDRGTGELFF.

V usage is TRBV7-9 and J usage is TRBJ2-1, with no clear D. This CDR3 comprises 19 residues. Trimming took 0 bases from V and 1 from J, leaving 19 bases between them. The germline CDR1 and CDR2 sequences are SEHNR and FQNEAQ (reference sequence). The CDR3 DNA reads as TGTGCCAGCAGCTTAGCGGGCTCATATCCGACTTCATCCTACAATGAGCAGTTCTTC. It is translated as CASSLAGSYPTSSYNEQFF. The variable domain in full, completed from reference TRBV7-9 and TRBJ2-1, reads DTGVSQNPRHKITKRGQNVTFRCDPISEHNRLYWYRQTLGQGPEFLTYFQNEAQLEKSRLLSDRFSAERPKGSFSTLEIQRTEQGDSAMYLCASSLAGSYPTSSYNEQFFGPGTRLTVL.

The V gene is TRBV7-8, the J gene TRBJ1-1; 7 bases are shared with TRBD1. Per the germline V gene, CDR1 is SGHVS and CDR2 is FQNEAQ. The CDR3 extends over 16 amino acids. With V trimmed by 2 bases and J by 0 bases, 6 bases remained unmatched. The CDR3 protein is CASSLRRDSMNTEAFF. The CDR3 coding sequence is TGTGCCAGCAGCTTAAGGAGGGACAGCATGAACACTGAAGCTTTCTTT.

The CDR3 nucleotides are TGCGCCAGCAGTGTGAGCTCAGATACGCAGTATTTT. Encoded protein: CASSVSSDTQYF. The chain uses TRBV10-1 and TRBJ2-3, with unresolved D. Germline V gives CDR1 WNHNN, CDR2 SYGVQD (reference sequence). The length of the CDR3 is 12 residues. Trimming shortened V by 4 bases and J by 4 bases, and 6 bases separated the two germline ends.

The J gene is TRBJ1-5, the V gene TRBV6-1; 7 positions match TRBD1. V lost 6 bases to trimming and J lost 5 bases; unmatched junction nucleotides: 4. The CDR3 runs to 13 residues. Germline V gene lookup returns CDR1 MNHNS and CDR2 SASEGT. CDR3 in DNA: TGTGCCAGCAGACAGGGGATGGATCAGCCCCAGCATTTT. Its translation is CASRQGMDQPQHF.

The chain joins TRBV11-2 to TRBJ1-1, with 10 bases aligning to TRBD1. Germline V CDR1 and CDR2: SGHAT, FQNNGV. The CDR3 is 15 amino acids. V was pared by 5 bases and J by 4 bases, with 7 bases of the junction left unmatched. The CDR3 loop reads CASSVDRGALTEAFF. DNA for the CDR3: TGTGCCAGCAGCGTGGACAGGGGGGCCCTCACTGAAGCTTTCTTT.

CDR3 region: CASKRQTNTEAFF. The CDR3 bases are TGTGCCAGCAAACGTCAGACGAACACTGAAGCTTTCTTT. The rearrangement joins TRBV25-1 to TRBJ1-1; D call uncertain. Trimming pared 7 bases from V and 1 base from J, leaving 10 bases between. CDR1 MGHDK and CDR2 SYGVNS come from the germline V gene. The CDR3 is 13 amino acids.

The chain links TRBV6-5 to TRBJ1-1; D might be TRBD1 (5 bases). V was trimmed by 2 bases and J by 3 bases, leaving 13 bases between them. Germline V CDR1 and CDR2: MNHEY, SVGAGI. The CDR3 length is 15 residues. The CDR3 nucleotides read TGTGCCAGCAGTTACGAAAGGGCAGGGTACACTGAAGCTTTCTTT. Translating gives CASSYERAGYTEAFF.

This chain uses TRBV29-1 with TRBJ2-2; TRBD1 agrees at 8 bases. The CDR3 covers 13 residues. Germline CDR1 is SQVTM and CDR2 is ANQGSEA. J lost 6 bases, V lost 7 bases, and 7 bases had no gene match. The CDR3 protein is CSAEDRDSGELFF. The CDR3 DNA is TGCAGCGCCGAGGACAGGGATTCCGGGGAGCTGTTTTTT.

V and J are TRBV2 and TRBJ1-2, with 7 bases that match TRBD1. There are 13 residues in the CDR3. Germline assignment: CDR1 SNHLY and CDR2 FYNNEI. After removal of 5 bases from V and 3 bases from J, the junction contained 3 bases not matched to a gene. CDR3 sequence (DNA): TGTGCCAGCAGTCCCGGACAGGACTATGGCTACACCTTC. It specifies CASSPGQDYGYTF.